The rows below give T cell receptor beta chains drawn from one sample of a study of T cell responses to AZD1222 COVID-19 vaccine. Measured with immunoSEQ multiplex PCR; TCRdb has only the in-frame clones, and not every one. This table holds 75,000 to 85,000 clones, roughly 90% found once. This specimen was peripheral blood, taken 28 days after the second AZD1222 dose. These receptors were obtained from an adult who received the AZD1222 COVID-19 vaccine. Both conserved end residues are part of each CDR3. The D gene is left open where the match is weak. Clone size is stated in some rows and not others, as once, few, many or a class when expanded.

j_call,d_call,v_call,clone_size,cdr3_aa,cdr3_nt
TRBJ1-2,NA,TRBV24-1,NA,CATSEPAVNLIYGYTF,TGTGCCACCAGTGAACCAGCCGTCAACTTAATCTATGGCTACACCTTC
TRBJ1-1,NA,TRBV6-5,NA,CASSPREGGNTEAFF,TGTGCCAGCAGTCCAAGGGAGGGGGGAAACACTGAAGCTTTCTTT
TRBJ1-1,NA,TRBV6-2/TRBV6-3,NA,CASSYLSVVDTEAFF,TGTGCCAGCAGTTACCTTTCTGTAGTGGACACTGAAGCTTTCTTT
TRBJ2-7,NA,TRBV3-1/TRBV3-2,NA,CASREGPSYEQYF,TGTGCCAGCCGTGAGGGACCGTCCTACGAGCAGTACTTC
TRBJ1-1,NA,TRBV19,NA,CASSISGNTEAFF,TGTGCCAGTAGTATATCCGGAAACACTGAAGCTTTCTTT
TRBJ2-3,NA,TRBV30,NA,CAWSRNRRDTQYF,TGTGCCTGGAGTAGGAACCGCCGGGATACGCAGTATTTT
TRBJ2-7,NA,TRBV28,NA,CASSFHLGRIGNYEQYF,TGTGCCAGCAGTTTTCACTTAGGAAGGATCGGAAACTACGAGCAGTACTTC
TRBJ1-2,NA,TRBV12-3/TRBV12-4,NA,CASSRGSGYTF,TGTGCCAGCAGTAGGGGTAGTGGCTACACCTTC
TRBJ2-4,NA,TRBV2,NA,CASSTRQVWAKNIQYF,TGTGCCAGCAGTACCCGACAGGTCTGGGCCAAAAACATTCAGTACTTC
TRBJ1-4,NA,TRBV29-1,NA,CSVVFGGATNEKLFF,TGCAGCGTTGTATTCGGCGGCGCAACTAATGAAAAACTGTTTTTT
TRBJ1-5,NA,TRBV2,medium-sized,CATNPDRNNQPQHF,TGTGCCACCAACCCAGACAGGAACAATCAGCCCCAGCATTTT
TRBJ1-6,NA,TRBV4-1,NA,CASSRAGNSPLHF,TGCGCCAGCAGCAGGGCGGGGAATTCACCCCTCCACTTT
TRBJ1-3,NA,TRBV7-2,NA,CASSLGPPWAISGNTIYF,TGTGCCAGCAGCTTAGGGCCCCCATGGGCGATCTCTGGAAACACCATATATTTT
TRBJ2-5,TRBD2,TRBV30,NA,CAWSLAGGPLETQYF,TGTGCCTGGAGTTTAGCGGGGGGGCCCTTAGAGACCCAGTACTTC
TRBJ1-2,NA,TRBV10-3,NA,CAISAHEGGNSGYTF,TGTGCCATCAGTGCCCACGAAGGAGGCAACAGTGGCTACACCTTC
TRBJ1-6,TRBD1,TRBV5-6,NA,CASSGWITGGNHSPLHF,TGTGCCAGCAGCGGGTGGATAACAGGGGGGAATCATTCACCCCTCCACTTT
TRBJ1-2,NA,TRBV12-3/TRBV12-4,few,CASSPGGFLGYTF,TGTGCCAGCAGCCCGGGGGGCTTTTTGGGCTACACCTTC
TRBJ2-1,NA,TRBV7-2,NA,CASSLPDSIPFF,TGTGCCAGCAGCCTACCGGACTCCATTCCGTTCTTC
TRBJ2-1,TRBD1,TRBV28,NA,CASRPGTGFYNEQFF,TGTGCCAGCAGGCCCGGGACAGGATTTTACAATGAGCAGTTCTTC
TRBJ2-2,NA,TRBV10-3,NA,CAISPLAGKDGELFF,TGTGCCATCAGCCCCCTTGCAGGAAAGGACGGGGAGCTGTTTTTT
TRBJ2-1,TRBD1,TRBV28,NA,CASSRGQGTPNEQFF,TGTGCCAGCAGTAGAGGACAGGGGACCCCTAATGAGCAGTTCTTC
TRBJ2-3,NA,TRBV28,NA,CASSFLPGKAPDTQYF,TGTGCCAGCAGTTTCCTACCTGGGAAGGCCCCAGATACGCAGTATTTT
TRBJ1-1,NA,TRBV3-1/TRBV3-2,few,CASSYPGNTEAFF,TGTGCCAGCAGCTACCCCGGTAACACTGAAGCTTTCTTT
TRBJ2-2,TRBD1,TRBV10-3,NA,CAISEGRGQSGELFF,TGTGCCATCAGTGAGGGCAGGGGGCAATCTGGGGAGCTGTTTTTT
TRBJ1-6,NA,TRBV18,once,CASSTGTLNSPLHF,TGTGCCAGCTCAACCGGGACCCTTAATTCACCCCTCCACTTT
TRBJ2-7,TRBD1,TRBV28,NA,CASRDRVGEQYF,TGTGCCAGCAGGGACAGGGTGGGCGAGCAGTACTTC
TRBJ1-2,NA,TRBV29-1,once,CSVVTGNYGYTF,TGCAGCGTTGTAACCGGGAACTATGGCTACACCTTC
TRBJ1-6,NA,TRBV7-9,NA,CASSSPGRPAPLHF,TGTGCCAGCAGCTCCCCGGGACGCCCAGCACCCCTCCACTTT
TRBJ1-4,TRBD1,TRBV6-5,NA,CASSQGASTNEKLFF,TGTGCCAGCAGCCAGGGGGCCTCGACTAATGAAAAACTGTTTTTT
TRBJ2-7,TRBD1,TRBV10-3,NA,CAIRDGTGTGEQYF,TGTGCCATCAGGGACGGGACAGGGACTGGGGAGCAGTACTTC
TRBJ1-2,NA,TRBV28,NA,CASSFPSGTVNYGYTF,TGTGCCAGCAGTTTCCCTTCCGGGACCGTGAACTATGGCTACACCTTC
TRBJ2-1,NA,TRBV24-1,NA,CATSDSSGPGYEQFF,TGTGCCACCAGTGATTCGTCCGGGCCAGGGTATGAGCAGTTCTTC
TRBJ1-5,NA,TRBV7-8,NA,CASSFRGRGNQPQHF,TGTGCCAGCAGCTTTAGGGGCAGGGGCAATCAGCCCCAGCATTTT
TRBJ1-4,TRBD1,TRBV5-1,NA,CASSTGQGAAAEKLFF,TGCGCCAGCAGCACTGGACAGGGGGCTGCGGCTGAAAAACTGTTTTTT
TRBJ2-7,NA,TRBV4-1,NA,CASSQDIYRGYDYEQYF,TGCGCCAGCAGCCAAGATATTTATCGGGGCTATGACTACGAGCAGTACTTC
TRBJ2-3,TRBD1,TRBV27,NA,CASSFGTGGTDTQYF,TGTGCCAGCAGTTTTGGGACAGGGGGCACAGATACGCAGTATTTT
TRBJ2-3,NA,TRBV5-1,NA,CASSWGTPGDTQYF,TGCGCCAGCAGCTGGGGGACCCCAGGGGATACGCAGTATTTT
TRBJ2-2,TRBD2,TRBV28,NA,CASSSHAGGPWTGELFF,TGTGCCAGCAGTTCCCACGCGGGGGGGCCCTGGACCGGGGAGCTGTTTTTT
TRBJ1-1,NA,TRBV24-1,NA,CATGDGNTEAFF,TGTGCCACCGGGGACGGGAACACTGAAGCTTTCTTT
TRBJ1-1,NA,TRBV7-2,few,CASSSAGATEAFF,TGTGCCAGCAGCTCCGCAGGGGCCACTGAAGCTTTCTTT
TRBJ2-7,TRBD2,TRBV6-5,NA,CASRTGGAYEQYF,TGTGCCAGCAGAACCGGGGGGGCCTACGAGCAGTACTTC
TRBJ1-2,NA,TRBV6-6,NA,CASSYSVPVINYGYTF,TGTGCCAGCAGTTACTCGGTCCCAGTAATTAACTATGGCTACACCTTC
TRBJ2-3,NA,TRBV4-1,NA,CASSQVGSASTDTQYF,TGCGCCAGCAGCCAAGTTGGCAGTGCTAGCACAGATACGCAGTATTTT
TRBJ2-5,NA,TRBV5-1,once,CASSLVGGRETQYF,TGCGCCAGCAGCTTGGTCGGGGGTCGGGAGACCCAGTACTTC
TRBJ2-6,TRBD1,TRBV7-9,NA,CASSDRQGAISGANVLTF,TGTGCCAGCAGCGACCGACAGGGCGCTATCTCTGGGGCCAACGTCCTGACTTTC
TRBJ1-2,NA,TRBV5-1,few,CASSPYRDSRANYGYTF,TGCGCCAGCAGCCCATACCGGGACTCCCGGGCTAACTATGGCTACACCTTC
TRBJ2-7,NA,TRBV6-5,NA,CASSLDRDNSYEQYF,TGTGCCAGCAGTCTCGACCGGGACAACTCCTACGAGCAGTACTTC
TRBJ2-3,TRBD1,TRBV24-1,NA,CATRDRADTQYF,TGTGCCACCAGGGACAGGGCCGATACGCAGTATTTT